This T cell receptor beta chain was recovered during a study of blood T cell repertoires in COVID-19. Study as a whole: Sites in the United States, Italy and Spain provided acute and convalescent COVID-19 samples. PBMCs, B-cell-depleted T cells, or T cells provided the cDNA or gDNA that made up the material.

In the authors' methods: Estimated nucleated cell counts came from reference gene primer amplification. Repertoires were generated with immunoSEQ multiplex PCR, while TCRdb's copy carries only in-frame clones and drops some. The D gene and trimming were derived from the DNA, and the V and J assignments and clone size from that table. Here the sample spans roughly 250,000 clones, about nine tenths being singletons. With 0 bases removed from V and 5 bases from J, the gap between germline ends came to 17 bases. Per the germline V gene, CDR1 is SGHRS and CDR2 is YFSETQ. This CDR3 is 17 amino acids long. The sample was peripheral blood. The receptor was isolated from a man aged 60-69 years who had recovered from COVID-19. The V gene is TRBV5-1, the J gene TRBJ2-2; TRBD2 is a possible D gene (6 bases). In nucleotides, the CDR3 is TGCGCCAGCAGCTTGGTAGGGACTCCCGGTGGGACCGGGGAGCTGTTTTTT. It codes for CASSLVGTPGGTGELFF.